These T cell receptor beta chains were read from a single sample in a study of blood T cell repertoires in COVID-19. Data came from immunoSEQ multiplex PCR; TCRdb stores just in-frame clones and leaves some out. This table has about 240,000 clones, roughly 82% appearing once. The sequenced sample consisted of peripheral blood. All receptors come from a woman in her 70s with acute or convalescent COVID-19. The CDR3 runs from the conserved cysteine through the conserved F or W. Each record gives: clone size, D gene, V gene, J gene, CDR3 DNA, CDR3 protein. The D gene is left open where the match is weak. Size values are once, few and many counts, or a class for expanded clones, and some rows have none.

.	TRBD2	TRBV28	TRBJ2-5	TGTGCCAGTCGACTAGCGGGGGGTCAAGAGACCCAGTACTTC	CASRLAGGQETQYF
.	TRBD1	TRBV5-4	TRBJ1-2	TGTGCCAGCAGCTTTGGACAGGCCTTTGTTCGGGGCTACACCTTC	CASSFGQAFVRGYTF
.	.	TRBV28	TRBJ1-1	TGTGCCAGCACCCCCAGTGGGGGGTGGGGCACTGAAGCTTTCTTT	CASTPSGGWGTEAFF
.	.	TRBV11-3	TRBJ1-2	TGTGCCAGCAGCCCACCGGGGGGGCGTAACTATGGCTACACCTTC	CASSPPGGRNYGYTF
.	TRBD1	TRBV10-3	TRBJ2-7	TGTGCCACCAAATGGGACAGCAGCTCCTACGAGCAGTACTTC	CATKWDSSSYEQYF
few	.	TRBV4-2	TRBJ2-2	TGTGCCAGCAGCCAAACAGACACCGGGGAGCTGTTTTTT	CASSQTDTGELFF
.	.	TRBV10-3	TRBJ1-6	TGTGCCATCAGTGAGAGCGATTCACCCCTCCACTTT	CAISESDSPLHF
.	.	TRBV19	TRBJ2-3	TGTGCCAGTAGTATAGATCTATTGCGGGGGTGGGAGACAGGGGGCACAGATACGCAGTATTTT	CASSIDLLRGWETGGTDTQYF
.	.	TRBV6-2/TRBV6-3	TRBJ1-6	TGTGCCAGCAGTACAGGACAGACCGAAAATTCACCCCTCCACTTT	CASSTGQTENSPLHF
.	TRBD1	TRBV19	TRBJ1-4	TGTGCCCCCCAAACCGACAGGGGTACTGAAAAACTGTTTTTT	CAPQTDRGTEKLFF